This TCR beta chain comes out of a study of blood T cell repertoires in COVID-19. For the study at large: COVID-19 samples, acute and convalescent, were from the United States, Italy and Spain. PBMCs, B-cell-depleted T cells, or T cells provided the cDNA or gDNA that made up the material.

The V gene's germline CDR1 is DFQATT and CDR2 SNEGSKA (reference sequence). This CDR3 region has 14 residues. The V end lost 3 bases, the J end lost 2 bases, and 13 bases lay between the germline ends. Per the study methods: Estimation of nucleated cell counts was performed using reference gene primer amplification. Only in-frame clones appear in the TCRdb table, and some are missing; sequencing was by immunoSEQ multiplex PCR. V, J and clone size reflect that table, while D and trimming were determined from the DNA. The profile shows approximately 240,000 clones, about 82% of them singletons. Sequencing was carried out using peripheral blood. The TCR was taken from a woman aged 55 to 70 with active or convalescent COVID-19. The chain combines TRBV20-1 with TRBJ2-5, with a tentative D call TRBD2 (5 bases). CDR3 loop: CSASGEPGQETQYF. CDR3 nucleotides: TGCAGTGCTAGTGGGGAACCGGGGCAAGAGACCCAGTACTTC.